One T cell receptor beta chain is described in this entry. Antigen specificity is unknown. Only in-frame clones appear in the TCRdb table, and some are missing; sequencing was by immunoSEQ multiplex PCR. The table has 110,000 or so clones, approximately 83% seen once. The junction had 7 bases not matched to a gene; V was cut back by 0 bases and J by 8 bases. The CDR3 consists of 17 residues. Germline V gene data show CDR1 as SGDLS and CDR2 as YYNGEE. The data derive from a study of T cell responses to AZD1222 COVID-19 vaccine. Study outcomes and limitations: Regions 160-218 and 743-854 dominated among vaccine-associated CD4 TCRs spanning spike. Donors were largely white British and mainly female; clonal diversity was possibly underestimated. The study identified only a handful of AZD1222 recipients as seropositive at baseline.

The TCR originated in an adult in good health. The J gene is TRBJ2-1, the V gene TRBV9; 14 bases line up with TRBD2. This sample comprised peripheral blood, obtained on day 0 of AZD1222 vaccination. Here the CDR3 reads CASSVEFGTSGRHEQFF. CDR3 DNA: TGTGCCAGCAGCGTAGAGTTCGGGACTAGCGGGAGACATGAGCAGTTCTTC.